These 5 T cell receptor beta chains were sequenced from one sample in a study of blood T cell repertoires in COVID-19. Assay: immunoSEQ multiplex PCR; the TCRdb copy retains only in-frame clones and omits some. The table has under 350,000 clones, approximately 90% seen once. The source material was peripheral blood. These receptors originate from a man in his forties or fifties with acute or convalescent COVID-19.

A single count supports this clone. In DNA form, the CDR3 reads TGTGCCAGCAGTTTGGGACAGGGAAGTGAAGCTTTCTTT. This translates into CASSLGQGSEAFF. The chain recombines TRBV25-1 with TRBJ1-1, with 9 bases aligning to TRBD1. This CDR3 is built from 13 residues. In germline, CDR1 is MGHDK, CDR2 SYGVNS. V gave up 5 bases and J gave up 7 bases; unmatched junction bases: 5.

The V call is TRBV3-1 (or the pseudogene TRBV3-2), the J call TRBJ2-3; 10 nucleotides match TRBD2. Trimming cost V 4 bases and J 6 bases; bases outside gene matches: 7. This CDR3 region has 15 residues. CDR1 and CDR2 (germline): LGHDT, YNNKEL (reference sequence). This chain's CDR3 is CASSPRAGGPDTQYF. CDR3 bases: TGTGCCAGCAGCCCCCGAGCGGGGGGGCCGGATACGCAGTATTTT.

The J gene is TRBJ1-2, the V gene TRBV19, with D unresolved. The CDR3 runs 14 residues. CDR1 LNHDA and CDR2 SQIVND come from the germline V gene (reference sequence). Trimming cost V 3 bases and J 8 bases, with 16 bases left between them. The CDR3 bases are TGTGCCAGTAGTATTATGACCGGGGTACGAGGCTACACCTTC. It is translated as CASSIMTGVRGYTF. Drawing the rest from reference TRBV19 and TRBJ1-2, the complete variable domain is DGGITQSPKYLFRKEGQNVTLSCEQNLNHDAMYWYRQDPGQGLRLIYYSQIVNDFQKGDIAEGYSVSREKKESFPLTVTSAQKNPTAFYLCASSIMTGVRGYTFGSGTRLTVV.

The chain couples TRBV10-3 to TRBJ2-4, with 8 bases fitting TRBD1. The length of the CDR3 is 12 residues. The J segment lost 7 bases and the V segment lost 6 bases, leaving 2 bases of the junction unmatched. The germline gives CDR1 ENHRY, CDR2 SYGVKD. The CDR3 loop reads CAISRQGNIQYF. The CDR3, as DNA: TGTGCCATCAGCCGACAGGGGAACATTCAGTACTTC.

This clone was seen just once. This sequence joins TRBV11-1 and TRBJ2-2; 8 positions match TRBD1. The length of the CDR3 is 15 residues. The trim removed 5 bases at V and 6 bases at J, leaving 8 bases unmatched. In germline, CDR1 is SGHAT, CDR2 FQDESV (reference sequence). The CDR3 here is CASSAAGGYSGELFF. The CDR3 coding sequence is TGTGCCAGCAGCGCAGCAGGGGGCTACTCCGGGGAGCTGTTTTTT.